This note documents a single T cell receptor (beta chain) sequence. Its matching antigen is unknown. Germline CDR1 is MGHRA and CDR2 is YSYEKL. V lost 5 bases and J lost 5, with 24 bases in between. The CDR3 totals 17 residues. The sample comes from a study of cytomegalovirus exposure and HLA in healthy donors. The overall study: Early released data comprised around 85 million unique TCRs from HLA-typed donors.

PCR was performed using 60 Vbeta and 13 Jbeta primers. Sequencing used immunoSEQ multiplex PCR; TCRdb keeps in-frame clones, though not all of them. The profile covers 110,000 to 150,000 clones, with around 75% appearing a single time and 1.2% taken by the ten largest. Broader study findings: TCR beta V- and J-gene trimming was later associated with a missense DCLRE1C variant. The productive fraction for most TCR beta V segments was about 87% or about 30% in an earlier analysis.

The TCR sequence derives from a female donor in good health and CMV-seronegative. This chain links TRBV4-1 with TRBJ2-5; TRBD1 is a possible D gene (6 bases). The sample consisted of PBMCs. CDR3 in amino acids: CASSKIKRPGADETQYF. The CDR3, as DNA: TGCGCCAGCAGCAAGATCAAGCGTCCAGGGGCCGACGAGACCCAGTACTTC.